These T cell receptor beta chains were read from a single sample in a study of T cell changes during pregnancy in multiple sclerosis. Method: immunoSEQ multiplex PCR; TCRdb's copy keeps in-frame clones and lacks some. The sample includes 45,000 or so clones, 90% to 97% seen only once; the top ten take 0.89%. Sequenced here: peripheral blood, sampled in the second trimester of pregnancy. The receptors originated from a female donor with multiple sclerosis, enrolled in a pregnancy study. Each CDR3 is given with its conserved first and last residue. Some rows mark clone size as missing; the rest say once, few, many or name a class of expanded clone.

j_call v_call clone_size cdr3_aa
TRBJ2-3 TRBV7-9 NA CASSRQSDTQYF
TRBJ1-1 TRBV5-1 NA CASRIFDRNTEAFF
TRBJ1-3 TRBV9 NA CASSHTGLGSGNTIYF
TRBJ2-3 TRBV19 NA CATRQGGGRDTQYF
TRBJ1-2 TRBV5-1 NA CASSLVEGTYGYTF
TRBJ2-3 TRBV7-2 NA CASSLALGTRADTQYF
TRBJ2-3 TRBV27 NA CASRPTRQLTDTQYF
TRBJ2-3 TRBV30 NA CAWTDQGTDTQYF
TRBJ2-1 TRBV5-4 NA CASSLAGSSYNEQFF
TRBJ2-7 TRBV18 NA CASSPNRDRGYEQYF
TRBJ2-7 TRBV4-3 NA CASSLTTERGAYEQYF
TRBJ2-3 TRBV10-3 NA CAILAGEGDTQYF
TRBJ2-7 TRBV28 NA CASSLRGYEQYF
TRBJ1-1 TRBV2 NA CASRQGQFF
TRBJ1-1 TRBV27 NA CASSDWMNTEAFF
TRBJ1-2 TRBV25-1 once CASSWTGSGYTF
TRBJ2-2 TRBV19 NA CATRGSDLKAGELFF
TRBJ1-2 TRBV19 NA CASRTGGYGYTF
TRBJ2-5 TRBV7-8 NA CASSFRLAFSQETQYF
TRBJ2-3 TRBV27 NA CASRPTAGRYTDTQYF
TRBJ2-1 TRBV6-1 NA CASERETYNEQFF
TRBJ2-7 TRBV11-2 NA CASSLDRGGRTYEQYF
TRBJ1-1 TRBV5-1 NA CASSLVRGNAEAFF
TRBJ1-3 TRBV14 NA CASSQVGTFAGNTIYF
TRBJ2-2 TRBV7-8 NA CASSSGLAGGTGELFF
TRBJ2-3 TRBV6-4 NA CATGAQGTSTDTQYF
TRBJ2-1 TRBV5-8 NA CASSADGYNEQFF
TRBJ1-1 TRBV19 NA CASSTQQGNTEAFF
TRBJ1-1 TRBV5-1 NA CASSMGVNTEAFF
TRBJ1-2 TRBV18 NA CASSPRSGNYGYTF
TRBJ2-2 TRBV4-3 NA CASSLSGGRATGELFF
TRBJ2-7 TRBV28 NA CASLGQGALSGRRSSYEQYF
TRBJ2-3 TRBV7-2 NA CASSLEGGTDTQYF
TRBJ2-3 TRBV11-3 NA CASSALAGGLTDTQYF
TRBJ2-1 TRBV6-5 NA CASSYVAGGSSEQFF
TRBJ2-3 TRBV10-3 once CAAQTSGQTDTQYF
TRBJ2-7 TRBV5-5 NA CASSVRWSPGARNEQYF
TRBJ1-5 TRBV5-1 NA CASSLGGQGNQPQHF
TRBJ2-1 TRBV2 NA CAITTSGGDNEQFF
TRBJ2-1 TRBV11-3 NA CASSPGKREPQGQFF
TRBJ2-1 TRBV4-2 NA CASSQDVPGGDNEQFF
TRBJ2-7 TRBV7-2 NA CASSRDRGSYEQYF
TRBJ2-3 TRBV5-1 NA CASSFSGTQYF
TRBJ1-5 TRBV2 once CASSDDTKGGYSNQPQHF
TRBJ2-7 TRBV4-3 NA CASSRTGQGYEQYF
TRBJ2-7 TRBV27 once CASSFQGSYEQYF
TRBJ1-5 TRBV19 NA CASSIAGLQHF
TRBJ1-1 TRBV9 NA CASSAHQKETEAFF
TRBJ2-5 TRBV5-1 NA CASSLVGGGATETQYF
TRBJ2-5 TRBV5-1 NA CASSLAAGVEETQYF
TRBJ2-3 TRBV7-2 NA CASSPTVRSTDTQYF
TRBJ2-5 TRBV19 once CASSSLGGLGETQYF